This T cell receptor beta chain was found in a study of T-cell memory formation after mild COVID-19. Study-wide results and limits: While clones contracting from day 15 to 85 were balanced between CD4 and CD8, later expanders leaned CD4+. The authors did not confirm SARS-CoV-2 specificity of second-wave clones peaking day 37.

With respect to this clonotype: Its antigen remains unidentified.

Trimming stripped 1 base from V and 4 bases from J, with 14 bases between. Germline lookup yields CDR1 LGHNA and CDR2 YSLEER. CDR3 length: 15 amino acids. A single record per CDR3 protein comes from TCRdb applying MiXCR to the 5' RACE reads. This sample has about 390,000 distinct CDR3 sequences, with about 15% found just once. The V and J genes are TRBV4-3 and TRBJ2-7; D gene uncertain. The receptor was isolated from a man aged 18 to 29 who had mild COVID-19 (a few samples of this study predate the infection). Cell type and time point are not known. The sample was PBMCs or a T cell subset sorted from them (not recorded which). For the CDR3, the DNA is TGCGCCAGCAGCCAAGTATTAGTGCAACCGTACGAGCAGTACTTC. This gives the protein CASSQVLVQPYEQYF.